The next 21 T cell receptor beta chains were all read from a single sample in a study of cytomegalovirus exposure and HLA in healthy donors. Primers for the PCR totalled 60 Vbeta and 13 Jbeta. Sequencing was performed with immunoSEQ multiplex PCR; in TCRdb, only in-frame clones are kept and a portion is missing. The sample lists 150,000 or so clones; 77% were seen once. Sequencing was carried out using PBMCs. These TCRs come from a male donor in good health and CMV-seropositive.

Remarks on this clone: Other DNA sequences from this sample encode an identical CDR3 as well. The chain has TRBV5-1 and TRBJ2-3; D call uncertain. The V gene's germline CDR1 is SGHRS and CDR2 YFSETQ. V was cut by 0 bases and J by 3 bases, with 8 bases left in between. The CDR3 is 14 residues long. The CDR3 region is CASSLGDETDTQYF. CDR3 nucleotide sequence: TGCGCCAGCAGCTTGGGCGATGAAACAGATACGCAGTATTTT.

The CDR3 nucleotides are TGTGCCAGCAGCTTGAGATTGACGGGGACAGGCACAGATACGCAGTATTTT. Amino acid sequence: CASSLRLTGTGTDTQYF. J is TRBJ2-3 and V is TRBV7-9; TRBD1 matches 7 bases. Germline CDR1 reads SEHNR; CDR2 reads FQNEAQ (reference sequence). With V trimmed by 3 bases and J by 1 base, 10 bases remained unmatched. This CDR3 region has 17 residues.

J is TRBJ2-3 and V is TRBV11-3, with D tentatively TRBD1 (6 bases). V lost 9 bases to trimming and J lost 4 bases, with 20 bases between them. This CDR3 comprises 15 residues. Germline-derived CDR1 and CDR2 are SGHNT and YENEEA. The CDR3 reads CASSRTDRVADTQYF. The DNA of the CDR3 is TGTGCCAGTTCTAGGACAGACCGGGTTGCAGATACGCAGTATTTT.

This clone was counted between two and nine times. The J gene is TRBJ1-5, the V gene TRBV6-1; 7 bases line up with TRBD1. The CDR3 totals 15 residues. V shed 7 bases and J 3 bases; nucleotides not matched to a gene: 9. CDR1 and CDR2 from the germline V gene are MNHNS and SASEGT. CDR3 sequence reads: CASTRQGRPNQPQHF. The CDR3 DNA reads as TGTGCCAGCACTAGACAGGGAAGGCCCAATCAGCCCCAGCATTTT.

The V call is TRBV6-1, the J call TRBJ1-5, with a weak D call TRBD1 (5 bases). Germline V gene sequence: CDR1 MNHNS, CDR2 SASEGT. V gave up 1 base and J gave up 7 bases, with 11 bases separating them. The CDR3 length is 14 residues. CDR3 sequence (DNA): TGTGCCAGCAGTGAAGTGGGGCGGGGCCAGCCCCAGCATTTT. Its protein is CASSEVGRGQPQHF.

This chain uses TRBV15 with TRBJ2-7; 13 bases are a match to TRBD2. This CDR3 has 16 amino acids. The J segment lost 2 bases and the V segment lost 5 bases, leaving 6 bases of the junction unmatched. The germline gives CDR1 LNHNV, CDR2 YYDKDF (reference sequence). In DNA, the CDR3 is TGTGCCACCAGCGGCGGGACTAGCGGGACCCCCTACGAGCAGTACTTC. Amino acid sequence: CATSGGTSGTPYEQYF. The full variable domain, completed using reference TRBV15 and TRBJ2-7, is DAMVIQNPRYQVTQFGKPVTLSCSQTLNHNVMYWYQQKSSQAPKLLFHYYDKDFNNEADTPDNFQSRRPNTSFCFLDIRSPGLGDTAMYLCATSGGTSGTPYEQYFGPGTRLTVT.

The sample holds one count of this clone. The V gene is TRBV9, the J gene TRBJ1-3; 8 nucleotides agree with TRBD1. The V and J ends lost 6 bases and 8 bases, in that order; junction bases with no gene match: 13. Germline CDR1 and CDR2: SGDLS and YYNGEE. The CDR3 contains 15 residues. The CDR3 region is CASNRGRGPADTIYF. In nucleotides, the CDR3 is TGTGCCAGCAATCGGGGCAGGGGGCCCGCGGACACCATATATTTT.

V gene TRBV7-6 combines with J gene TRBJ1-2; 8 nucleotides align to TRBD1. V shed 2 bases, J shed 4 bases, and the junction held 15 bases outside the gene matches. This CDR3 has 18 amino acids. Germline CDR1 is SGHVS and CDR2 is FNYEAQ. The DNA for the CDR3 is TGTGCCAGCAGCTTATCCTCAGGACAGGGCCCATTCGGCTATGGCTACACCTTC. Translated: CASSLSSGQGPFGYGYTF.

This clone was recorded once. The V and J genes are TRBV19 and TRBJ1-1, with 8 bases aligning to TRBD1. Germline-derived CDR1 and CDR2 are LNHDA and SQIVND (reference sequence). The CDR3 totals 15 residues. J gave up 6 bases and V 7 bases, and 13 bases lay outside the gene matches. The CDR3 coding sequence is TGTGCCAGTATCCGACTCGGGACAGGAGCGCCTGAAGCTTTCTTT. It encodes CASIRLGTGAPEAFF.

The genes are TRBV11-3 and TRBJ2-2; D may be TRBD2 (6 bases). The V end was cut by 3 bases, the J end by 3 bases, with 11 bases between. Germline CDR1 reads SGHNT; CDR2 reads YENEEA. The CDR3 is made up of 15 amino acids. CDR3 region: CASSFAGSDTGELFF. The DNA for the CDR3 is TGTGCCAGCAGCTTTGCGGGGTCAGACACCGGGGAGCTGTTTTTT.

The J gene is TRBJ1-2, the V gene TRBV28; no clear D. The CDR3 contains 14 residues. The germline V gene encodes CDR1 MDHEN and CDR2 SYDVKM. V dropped 2 bases and J dropped 8 bases, with 15 bases sitting between them. The CDR3 spells CASSLVDTREGYTF. The CDR3 DNA is TGTGCCAGCAGTTTAGTCGACACGAGAGAGGGCTACACCTTC.

This clone was counted only a few times. The gene calls are TRBV5-6 and TRBJ2-7; TRBD1 matches 8 bases. The length of the CDR3 is 15 residues. Germline V lookup: CDR1 SGHDT, CDR2 YYEEEE. With V trimmed by 0 bases and J by 4 bases, 6 bases remained unmatched. The DNA for the CDR3 is TGTGCCAGCAGCTTGGTGGGACAGGATCTATACGAGCAGTACTTC. Residues: CASSLVGQDLYEQYF.

This chain uses TRBV5-4 with TRBJ1-1; 7 nucleotides match TRBD1. Trimming took 2 bases from V and 1 from J; bases not matched to a gene: 5. CDR1 and CDR2 (germline): SGHNT, YYREEE (reference sequence). The CDR3 is 15 residues long. The CDR3 region has the DNA TGTGCCAGCAGCTTAGGAGGGGGCAGGAACACTGAAGCTTTCTTT. Its protein is CASSLGGGRNTEAFF.

This chain links TRBV7-9 with TRBJ1-2; the D gene is possibly TRBD1 (5 bases). The CDR3 contains 15 residues. Trimming took off 9 bases at V and 2 bases at J, with 19 bases between the two ends. Germline-derived CDR1 and CDR2 are SEHNR and FQNEAQ (reference sequence). CDR3 sequence: CASVPPGQGNYGYTF. CDR3 sequence (DNA): TGTGCCAGTGTCCCCCCAGGGCAGGGCAACTATGGCTACACCTTC.

This chain joins TRBV30 and TRBJ2-5; possible D gene TRBD1, 6 bases. V gave up 3 bases and J gave up 1 base, with 12 bases separating them. The CDR3 spans 14 residues. The V gene's germline CDR1 is GTSNPN and CDR2 SVGIG (reference sequence). CDR3 residues: CAWSQGSGQETQYF. Written as DNA, the CDR3 is TGTGCCTGGAGCCAGGGGTCAGGCCAAGAGACCCAGTACTTC.

The sample holds a few counts of this clone. The V and J genes are TRBV6-6 and TRBJ2-7; 8 bases are shared with TRBD1. The V and J ends lost 6 bases and 0 bases, in that order; junction bases with no gene match: 4. CDR1 and CDR2 from the germline V gene are MNHNY and SVGAGI (reference sequence). CDR3 size: 14 residues. The CDR3 DNA reads TGTGCCAGCAGAGGGGGGACAGGCTCCTACGAGCAGTACTTC. The encoded protein is CASRGGTGSYEQYF.

This chain joins TRBV18 and TRBJ2-2; 8 nucleotides align to TRBD1. Unmatched junction bases numbered 8, after V lost 4 bases and J lost 1 base. The CDR3 length is 17 residues. In germline, CDR1 is KGHSH, CDR2 LQKENI. CDR3 in DNA: TGTGCCAGCTCACAGAACAAAGACAGGGGGAACACCGGGGAGCTGTTTTTT. It codes for CASSQNKDRGNTGELFF.

This chain uses TRBV2 with TRBJ2-3, with a weak D call TRBD1 (6 bases). The CDR3 consists of 16 residues. From germline, CDR1 is SNHLY and CDR2 FYNNEI. Trimming took 3 bases from V and 0 from J, leaving 13 bases between them. CDR3 coding DNA: TGTGCCAGCAGTGAGGCCAGGGGCGCTAGCACAGATACGCAGTATTTT. Translation gives CASSEARGASTDTQYF.

Details on this clone: Without the conserved terminal phenylalanine or tryptophan, this CDR3 likely stems from a read error. Because the CDR3's place on the DNA is in doubt, the DNA is left out and the CDR3 is given as listed by TCRdb. V usage is TRBV7-9 and J usage is TRBJ1-1; the tabulated D call, TRBD1, remains unverified against the DNA. 12 amino acids form the CDR3, both terminal residues included. Germline V gene sequence: CDR1 SEHNR, CDR2 FQNEAQ (reference sequence). The CDR3 is CASSLEVQGVEL.

J is TRBJ1-1 and V is TRBV28; no clear D. CDR1 is MDHEN and CDR2 is SYDVKM in the germline V gene. The CDR3 extends over 14 amino acids. Between the trimmed V and J ends, which lost 1 base and 9 bases, there was a span of 15 bases. The CDR3 reads CASSLLGDSSKAFF. CDR3 sequence (DNA): TGTGCCAGCAGTTTATTGGGCGATTCGAGTAAAGCTTTCTTT.

By frequency in the sample, this clone is medium-sized. This chain links TRBV7-8 with TRBJ2-1; D uncertain. The CDR3 runs 13 residues. Germline values: CDR1 SGHVS, CDR2 FQNEAQ. V shed 4 bases and J shed 8 bases, with 12 bases lying between them. This CDR3 reads CASSSPPFDEQFF. The CDR3 bases are TGTGCCAGCAGCTCCCCCCCGTTCGATGAGCAGTTCTTC. The whole variable domain, remainder taken from reference TRBV7-8 and TRBJ2-1, is GAGVSQSPRYKVAKRGQDVALRCDPISGHVSLFWYQQALGQGPEFLTYFQNEAQLDKSGLPSDRFFAERPEGSVSTLKIQRTQQEDSAVYLCASSSPPFDEQFFGPGTRLTVL.